This T cell receptor beta chain comes out of a study of cytomegalovirus exposure and HLA in healthy donors. Germline CDR1 MNHNS, CDR2 SASEGT. There are 15 residues in the CDR3. J gave up 8 bases and V 2 bases, and 10 bases lay outside the gene matches. This clone appeared once. Its antigen is not identified. Assay used: immunoSEQ multiplex PCR; TCRdb lists only in-frame clones, some missing. The profile shows approximately 260,000 clones, around 86% of them singletons. Points from the study as a whole: It was reported that the classifier diagnosed cytomegalovirus status with high specificity and sensitivity in both the original and validation cohorts.

The sample consisted of PBMCs. This receptor was taken from a woman aged 18-29 years in good health and CMV-seronegative. The V call is TRBV6-1, the J call TRBJ2-7; 9 nucleotides align to TRBD2. DNA of the CDR3: TGTGCCAGCAGTGAATTCGTAGCGGGAGTAGTAAAGCAGTACTTC. Amino acid sequence: CASSEFVAGVVKQYF.